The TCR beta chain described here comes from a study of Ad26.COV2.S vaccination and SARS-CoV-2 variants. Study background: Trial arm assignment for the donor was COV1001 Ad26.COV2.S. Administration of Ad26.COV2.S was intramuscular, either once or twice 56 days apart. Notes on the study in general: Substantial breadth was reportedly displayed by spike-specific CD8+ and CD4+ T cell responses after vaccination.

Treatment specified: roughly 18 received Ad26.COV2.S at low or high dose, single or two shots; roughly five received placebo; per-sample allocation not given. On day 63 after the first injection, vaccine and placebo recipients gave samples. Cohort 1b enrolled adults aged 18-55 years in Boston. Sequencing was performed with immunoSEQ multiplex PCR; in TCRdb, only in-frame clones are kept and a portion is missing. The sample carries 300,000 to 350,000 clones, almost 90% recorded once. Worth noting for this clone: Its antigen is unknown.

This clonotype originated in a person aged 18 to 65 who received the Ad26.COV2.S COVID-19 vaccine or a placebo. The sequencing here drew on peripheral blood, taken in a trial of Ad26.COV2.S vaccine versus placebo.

The CDR3 DNA follows: TGTGCCAGCAGCTCGTCGGGACAGGGACTCGACGGGGAGCTGTTTTTT. Its translation is CASSSSGQGLDGELFF. The genes are TRBV7-3 and TRBJ2-2; 9 bases match TRBD1. This CDR3 region has 16 residues. The V segment lost 4 bases and the J segment 7 bases; nucleotides outside the gene matches: 10. Germline V CDR1 and CDR2: SGHTA, FQGTGA.